These 20 T cell receptor beta chains were all obtained from the same sample, sequenced in a study of STAT5B mutations in CD4+ large granular lymphocyte leukemia. TCRdb's table, derived via immunoSEQ multiplex PCR, lists solely in-frame clones and lacks some. The sample includes more than 30,000 clones, roughly 65% seen only once; the top ten take around 2.5%. The sequencing input was CD4+ T cells from blood buffy coats. All receptors come from a human donor in good health.

CDR3 in DNA: TGCGCCAGCAGCCCAGCGGGGGGCATGTACGAGCAGTACTTC. It translates to CASSPAGGMYEQYF. The V and J genes are TRBV5-1 and TRBJ2-7; 9 nucleotides align to TRBD2. V was pared by 4 bases and J by 4 bases, with 6 bases of the junction left unmatched. The CDR3 has 14 amino acids. Germline V gives CDR1 SGHRS, CDR2 YFSETQ.

This chain uses TRBV7-2 with TRBJ1-4; a weak D match, TRBD1 (5 bases). Germline assignment: CDR1 SGHTA and CDR2 FQGNSA. V was pared by 6 bases and J by 7 bases, with 12 bases between. This CDR3 comprises 13 residues. In DNA form, the CDR3 reads TGTGCCAGCAGTCTAGGGGCCTCTGAAAAACTGTTTTTT. It specifies CASSLGASEKLFF.

V usage is TRBV7-8 and J usage is TRBJ2-7; D remains unclear. The CDR3 length is 14 residues. Germline values: CDR1 SGHVS, CDR2 FQNEAQ. V lost 1 base, J lost 0 bases, and 7 bases lay in between. In nucleotides, the CDR3 is TGTGCCAGCAGCTTAGGTCCGATCTCCTACGAGCAGTACTTC. Translation gives CASSLGPISYEQYF.

V usage is TRBV30 and J usage is TRBJ1-2; perhaps TRBD1 as D (5 bases). The CDR3 extends over 13 amino acids. V lost 1 base and J 8 bases, leaving 14 bases between the germline ends. Germline values: CDR1 GTSNPN, CDR2 SVGIG (reference sequence). The CDR3 spells CAWSGNPGGGYTF. The CDR3 region has the DNA TGTGCCTGGAGTGGGAATCCGGGGGGAGGCTACACCTTC.

The chain has TRBV5-6 and TRBJ1-3, with a weak D call TRBD1 (6 bases). The CDR3 contains 16 residues. Trimming left V 0 bases short and J 3 bases short, with 13 bases between. CDR1 is SGHDT, CDR2 YYEEEE, per germline. The chain's CDR3 is CASSLGTGPDGNTIYF. The CDR3 DNA follows: TGTGCCAGCAGCTTGGGTACAGGGCCAGATGGAAACACCATATATTTT.

In DNA, the CDR3 is TGTGCCACCAGCACTAGGACAGGGGGGCCCACAGATACGCAGTATTTT. Translating it yields CATSTRTGGPTDTQYF. This sequence joins TRBV15 and TRBJ2-3; 10 positions match TRBD1. V gave up 4 bases and J gave up 2 bases; unmatched junction bases: 6. The germline CDR1 and CDR2 sequences are LNHNV and YYDKDF (reference sequence). The CDR3 spans 16 residues.

The chain employs TRBV28 and TRBJ2-5, with 7 bases identical to TRBD2. Germline V CDR1 and CDR2: MDHEN, SYDVKM. The CDR3 runs 12 residues. V gave up 8 bases and J gave up 5 bases; unmatched junction bases: 5. The CDR3 region has the DNA TGTGCCAGCGTGAAGGGAGGGGAGACCCAGTACTTC. Protein product: CASVKGGETQYF.

The V call is TRBV7-2, the J call TRBJ2-5; D remains ambiguous. The CDR3 runs to 14 residues. The V end lost 1 base, the J end lost 5 bases, and 11 bases lay between the germline ends. Per germline, CDR1 SGHTA and CDR2 FQGNSA. CDR3 DNA: TGTGCCAGCAGCTTAGGGGTCTCTGAGGAGACCCAGTACTTC. Its protein product is CASSLGVSEETQYF.

V usage is TRBV4-1 and J usage is TRBJ1-1; D not resolved. The germline V gene has CDR1 MGHRA and CDR2 YSYEKL. This CDR3 has 17 amino acids. With 0 bases removed from V and 1 base from J, the gap between germline ends came to 15 bases. The CDR3 DNA reads TGCGCCAGCAGCCAAGATCGATGGGGAGGCCGGAACACTGAAGCTTTCTTT. Protein: CASSQDRWGGRNTEAFF.

CDR3 sequence: CASGPARTTGGLRGNTEAFF. The CDR3 region has the DNA TGTGCTAGTGGTCCAGCCCGCACGACAGGGGGCCTTAGGGGGAACACTGAAGCTTTCTTT. J is TRBJ1-1 and V is TRBV12-5; TRBD1 agrees at 10 bases. The V segment lost 5 bases and the J segment 1 base; nucleotides outside the gene matches: 19. Germline CDR1 and CDR2: LGHNT and FRNRAP. The CDR3 extends over 20 amino acids.

The rearrangement uses TRBV4-1 and TRBJ1-5; possible D gene TRBD1, 5 bases. Germline V gene data show CDR1 as MGHRA and CDR2 as YSYEKL. Deletions cut 2 bases from V and 4 bases from J, with 12 bases between. This CDR3 comprises 15 residues. The CDR3 region has the DNA TGCGCCAGCAGCCAACCTGGGACGGGGAATCAGCCCCAGCATTTT. Translation gives CASSQPGTGNQPQHF.

This clone came up a few times. The rearrangement links TRBV11-3 to TRBJ2-1; 8 nucleotides agree with TRBD2. Germline values: CDR1 SGHNT, CDR2 YENEEA. The V and J ends lost 5 bases and 8 bases, in that order; junction bases with no gene match: 5. The CDR3 contains 13 residues. The CDR3 sequence: CASSLTLADEQFF. CDR3 in DNA: TGTGCCAGCAGCCTGACACTAGCGGATGAGCAGTTCTTC.

In this sample, this clone turned up once. The chain carries TRBV20-1 and TRBJ2-5; D not certain. CDR3 length: 10 residues. Trimming took off 5 bases at V and 5 bases at J, with 6 bases between the two ends. Germline V lookup: CDR1 DFQATT, CDR2 SNEGSKA (reference sequence). The CDR3 DNA reads as TGCAGTGCTGAAAAGGAGACCCAGTACTTC. This encodes CSAEKETQYF.

The J gene is TRBJ2-1, the V gene TRBV2, with D possibly being TRBD1 (5 bases). There are 12 residues in the CDR3. V was trimmed by 8 bases and J by 4 bases, leaving 9 bases between them. Germline CDR1 is SNHLY and CDR2 is FYNNEI. The chain's CDR3 is CASGHIYNEQFF. DNA for the CDR3: TGTGCCAGCGGACACATATACAATGAGCAGTTCTTC.

This clone was seen only a few times. The chain carries TRBV6-5 and TRBJ1-4; D ambiguous. V lost 0 bases and J lost 3, with 11 bases in between. The CDR3 is 16 amino acids. CDR1 MNHEY and CDR2 SVGAGI come from the germline V gene. This CDR3 is CASSYSGTASNEKLFF. CDR3 nucleotide sequence: TGTGCCAGCAGTTACTCGGGAACAGCCTCTAATGAAAAACTGTTTTTT.

This chain uses TRBV18 with TRBJ1-3, with a weak D call TRBD1 (5 bases). Trimming pared 3 bases from V and 5 bases from J, leaving 11 bases between. Germline CDR1 KGHSH, CDR2 LQKENI. The CDR3 spans 14 residues. CDR3 bases: TGTGCCAGCTCACCTCCGGGACCTCGAAACACCATATATTTT. Translating it yields CASSPPGPRNTIYF.

This chain connects TRBV27 to TRBJ1-5, with 8 bases lining up with TRBD1. CDR1 is MNHEY and CDR2 is SMNVEV in the germline V gene (reference sequence). The CDR3 extends over 15 amino acids. The V segment lost 4 bases and the J segment 3 bases; nucleotides outside the gene matches: 5. The CDR3 coding sequence is TGTGCCAGCAGTTCGGTGGACAGGGACAATCAGCCCCAGCATTTT. Translation gives CASSSVDRDNQPQHF.

This clone was picked up a small number of times. The chain links TRBV6-5 to TRBJ2-5; no clear D. Germline loops: CDR1 MNHEY, CDR2 SVGAGI. V was cut by 2 bases and J by 5 bases, with 6 bases left in between. CDR3 size: 12 residues. CDR3 residues: CASSYRGETQYF. The CDR3 DNA follows: TGTGCCAGCAGTTACCGTGGGGAGACCCAGTACTTC.

The chain uses TRBV4-3 and TRBJ1-1; the D is unclear. Looked up from germline, CDR1 is LGHNA and CDR2 is YSLEER. The CDR3 contains 16 residues. Trimming shortened V by 0 bases and J by 0 bases, and 11 bases separated the two germline ends. The CDR3 DNA follows: TGCGCCAGCAGCCAAGAGGGAGCGGGGATGAACACTGAAGCTTTCTTT. It translates to CASSQEGAGMNTEAFF.

This clone showed up just once. The rearrangement uses TRBV9 and TRBJ1-1; tentative D call: TRBD1 (6 bases). The CDR3 loop spans 15 amino acids. Trimming took 6 bases from V and 7 from J, leaving 22 bases between them. Germline V gives CDR1 SGDLS, CDR2 YYNGEE. This chain's CDR3 is CASTPMAGAMGEAFF. CDR3 DNA sequence: TGTGCCAGCACCCCAATGGCGGGGGCCATGGGTGAAGCTTTCTTT.